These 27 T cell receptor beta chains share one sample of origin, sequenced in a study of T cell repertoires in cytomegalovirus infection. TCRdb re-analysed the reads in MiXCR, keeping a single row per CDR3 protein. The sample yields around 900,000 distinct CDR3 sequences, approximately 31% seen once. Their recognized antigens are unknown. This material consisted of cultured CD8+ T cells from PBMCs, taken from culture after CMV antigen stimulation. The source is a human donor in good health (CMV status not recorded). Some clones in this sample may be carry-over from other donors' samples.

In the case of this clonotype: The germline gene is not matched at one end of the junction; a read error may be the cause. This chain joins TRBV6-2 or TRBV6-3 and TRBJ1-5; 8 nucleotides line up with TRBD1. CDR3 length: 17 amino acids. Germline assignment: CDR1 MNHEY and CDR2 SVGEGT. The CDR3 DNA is TGTGCCAGCAGTTACCGCGGGACAGGTGGTCGCAATCAGACCCAGCATTTT. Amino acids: CASSYRGTGGRNQTQHF.

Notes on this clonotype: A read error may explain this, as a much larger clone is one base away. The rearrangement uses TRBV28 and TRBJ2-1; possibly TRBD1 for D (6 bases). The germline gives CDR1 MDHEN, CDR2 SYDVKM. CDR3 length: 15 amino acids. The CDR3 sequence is CVSTLGAGIHNEQFF. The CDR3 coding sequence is TGTGTCAGCACCCTGGGGGCAGGGATTCACAATGAGCAGTTCTTC.

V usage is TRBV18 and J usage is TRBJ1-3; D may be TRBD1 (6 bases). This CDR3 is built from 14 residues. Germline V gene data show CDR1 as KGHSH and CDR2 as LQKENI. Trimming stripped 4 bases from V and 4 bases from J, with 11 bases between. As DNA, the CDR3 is TGTGCCAGCTCACGTCCCGGGACAGGAAACACCATATATTTT. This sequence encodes CASSRPGTGNTIYF.

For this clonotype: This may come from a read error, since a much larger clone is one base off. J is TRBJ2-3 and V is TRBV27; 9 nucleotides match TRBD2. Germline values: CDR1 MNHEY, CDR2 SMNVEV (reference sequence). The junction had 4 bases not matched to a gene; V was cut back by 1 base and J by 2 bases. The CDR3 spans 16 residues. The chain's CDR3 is CASSLLAGDLTDTQYF. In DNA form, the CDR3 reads TGTGCCAGCAGTTTATTAGCGGGGGACCTCACAGATACGCAGTATTTT.

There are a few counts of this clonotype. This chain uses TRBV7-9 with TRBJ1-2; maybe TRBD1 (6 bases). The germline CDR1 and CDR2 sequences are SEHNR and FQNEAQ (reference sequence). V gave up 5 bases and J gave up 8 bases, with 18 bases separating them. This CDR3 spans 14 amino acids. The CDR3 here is CASSGTDRRGGYTF. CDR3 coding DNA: TGTGCCAGCAGCGGAACCGACAGGAGGGGAGGCTACACCTTC.

The CDR3 DNA reads TGCAGTGCTCGCCTAGCGAACTACAATGAGCAGTTCTTC. Translating it yields CSARLANYNEQFF. The V and J genes are TRBV20-1 and TRBJ2-1; D is possibly TRBD2 (6 bases). Germline V gives CDR1 DFQATT, CDR2 SNEGSKA (reference sequence). The CDR3 extends over 13 amino acids. V was shortened by 5 bases and J by 3 bases, with 11 bases between the two germline ends.

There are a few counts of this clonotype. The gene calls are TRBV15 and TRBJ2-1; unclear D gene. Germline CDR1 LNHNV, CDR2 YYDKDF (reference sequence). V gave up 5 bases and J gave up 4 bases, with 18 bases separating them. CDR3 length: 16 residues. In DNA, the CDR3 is TGTGCCACCAGCGGCGGACGAGATCCTATATACAATGAGCAGTTCTTC. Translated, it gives CATSGGRDPIYNEQFF.

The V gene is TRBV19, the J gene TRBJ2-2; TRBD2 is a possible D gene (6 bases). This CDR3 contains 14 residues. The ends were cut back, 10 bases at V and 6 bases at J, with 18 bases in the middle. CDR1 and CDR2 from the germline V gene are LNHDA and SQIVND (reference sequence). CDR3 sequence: CANMSSGGAGELFF. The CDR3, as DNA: TGTGCCAACATGAGTTCCGGCGGGGCCGGGGAGCTGTTTTTT.

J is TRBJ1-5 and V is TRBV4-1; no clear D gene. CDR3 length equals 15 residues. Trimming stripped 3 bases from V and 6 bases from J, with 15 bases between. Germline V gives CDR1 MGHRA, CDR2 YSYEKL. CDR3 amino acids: CASSHSPGTSQPQHF. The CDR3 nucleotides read TGCGCCAGCAGCCACAGCCCGGGTACTAGTCAGCCCCAGCATTTT.

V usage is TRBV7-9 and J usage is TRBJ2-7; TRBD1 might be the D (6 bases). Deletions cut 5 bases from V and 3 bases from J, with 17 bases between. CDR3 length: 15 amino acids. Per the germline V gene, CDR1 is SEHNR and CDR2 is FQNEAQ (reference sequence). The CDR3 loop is CASSPLEDRVYEQYF. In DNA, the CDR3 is TGTGCCAGCAGCCCGCTGGAGGACAGAGTCTACGAGCAGTACTTC.

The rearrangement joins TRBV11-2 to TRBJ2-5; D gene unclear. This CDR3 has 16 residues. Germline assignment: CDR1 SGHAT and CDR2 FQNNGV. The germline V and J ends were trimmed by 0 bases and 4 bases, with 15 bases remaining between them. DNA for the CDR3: TGTGCCAGCAGCTTAGAGGCCCGCAGCGCCTTAGAGACCCAGTACTTC. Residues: CASSLEARSALETQYF.

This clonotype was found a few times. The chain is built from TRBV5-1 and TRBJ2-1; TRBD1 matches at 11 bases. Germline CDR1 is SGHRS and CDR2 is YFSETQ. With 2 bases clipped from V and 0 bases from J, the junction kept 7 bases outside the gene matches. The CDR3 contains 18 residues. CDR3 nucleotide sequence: TGCGCCAGCAGCTTCCCTGGACAGGGGGCCAGCTCCTACAATGAGCAGTTCTTC. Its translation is CASSFPGQGASSYNEQFF. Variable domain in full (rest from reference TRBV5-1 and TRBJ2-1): KAGVTQTPRYLIKTRGQQVTLSCSPISGHRSVSWYQQTPGQGLQFLFEYFSETQRNKGNFPGRFSGRQFSNSRSEMNVSTLELGDSALYLCASSFPGQGASSYNEQFFGPGTRLTVL.

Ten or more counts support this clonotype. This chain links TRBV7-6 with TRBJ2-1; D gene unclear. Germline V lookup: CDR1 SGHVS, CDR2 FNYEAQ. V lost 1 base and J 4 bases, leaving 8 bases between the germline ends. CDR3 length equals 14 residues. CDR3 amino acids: CASSLGGVYNEQFF. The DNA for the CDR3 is TGTGCCAGCAGCTTAGGCGGAGTTTACAATGAGCAGTTCTTC.

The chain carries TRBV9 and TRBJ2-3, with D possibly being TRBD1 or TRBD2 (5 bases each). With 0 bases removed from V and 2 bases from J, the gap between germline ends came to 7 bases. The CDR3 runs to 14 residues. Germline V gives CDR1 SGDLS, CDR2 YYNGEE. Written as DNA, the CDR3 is TGTGCCAGCAGCGTAGTGGGGGACACAGATACGCAGTATTTT. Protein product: CASSVVGDTDTQYF.

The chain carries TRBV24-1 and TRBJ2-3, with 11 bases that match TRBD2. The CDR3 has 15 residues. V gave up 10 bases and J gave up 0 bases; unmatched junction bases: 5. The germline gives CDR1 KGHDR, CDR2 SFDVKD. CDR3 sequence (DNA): TGTGCCACGTCCGGGACTAGCGGTAGCACAGATACGCAGTATTTT. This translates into CATSGTSGSTDTQYF.

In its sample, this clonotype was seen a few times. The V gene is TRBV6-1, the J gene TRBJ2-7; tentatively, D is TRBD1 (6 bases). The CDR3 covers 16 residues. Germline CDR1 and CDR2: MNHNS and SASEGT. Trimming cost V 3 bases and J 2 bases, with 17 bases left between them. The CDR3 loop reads CASSDDGTYTTYEQYF. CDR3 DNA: TGTGCCAGCAGTGATGACGGGACATATACGACCTACGAGCAGTACTTC.

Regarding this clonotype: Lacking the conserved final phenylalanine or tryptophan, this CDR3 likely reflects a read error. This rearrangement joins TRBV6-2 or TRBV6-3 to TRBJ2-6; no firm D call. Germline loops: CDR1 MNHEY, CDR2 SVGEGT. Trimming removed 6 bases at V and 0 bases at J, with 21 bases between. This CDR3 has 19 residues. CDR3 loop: CASSRTARSPRSGANVLTL. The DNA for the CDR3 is TGTGCCAGCAGCCGAACCGCCAGGTCCCCTCGCTCTGGGGCCAACGTCCTGACTCTC.

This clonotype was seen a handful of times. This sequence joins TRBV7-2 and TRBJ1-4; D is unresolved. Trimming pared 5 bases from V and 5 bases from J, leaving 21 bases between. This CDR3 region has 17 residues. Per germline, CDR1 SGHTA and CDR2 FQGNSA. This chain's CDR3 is CASSPVRRPGANEKLFF. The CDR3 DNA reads TGTGCCAGCAGCCCCGTTCGGAGGCCTGGTGCGAATGAAAAACTGTTTTTT.

CDR3: CASSLGTGAYQETQYF. The CDR3 DNA reads TGTGCCAGCAGCTTAGGGACAGGGGCGTACCAAGAGACCCAGTACTTC. The chain uses TRBV11-2 and TRBJ2-5; 9 bases map to TRBD1. Losses at the gene ends were 1 base for V and 0 bases for J; bases not matched to a gene: 3. Germline loops: CDR1 SGHAT, CDR2 FQNNGV. There are 16 residues in the CDR3.

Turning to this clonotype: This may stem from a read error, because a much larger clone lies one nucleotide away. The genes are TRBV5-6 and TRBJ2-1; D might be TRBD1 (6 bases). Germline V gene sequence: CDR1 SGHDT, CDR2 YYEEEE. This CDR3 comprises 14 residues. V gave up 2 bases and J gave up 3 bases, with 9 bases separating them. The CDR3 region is CASSLGTHYNEQFF. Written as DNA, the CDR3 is TGTGCCAGCAGCTTAGGGACACACTACAATGAGCAGTTCTTC.

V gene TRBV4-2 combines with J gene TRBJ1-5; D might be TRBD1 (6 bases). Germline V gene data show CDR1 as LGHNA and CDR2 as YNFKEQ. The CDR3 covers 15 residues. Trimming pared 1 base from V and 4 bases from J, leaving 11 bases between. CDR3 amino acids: CASSQVGTPNQPQHF. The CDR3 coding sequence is TGTGCCAGCAGCCAAGTTGGGACACCGAATCAGCCCCAGCATTTT.

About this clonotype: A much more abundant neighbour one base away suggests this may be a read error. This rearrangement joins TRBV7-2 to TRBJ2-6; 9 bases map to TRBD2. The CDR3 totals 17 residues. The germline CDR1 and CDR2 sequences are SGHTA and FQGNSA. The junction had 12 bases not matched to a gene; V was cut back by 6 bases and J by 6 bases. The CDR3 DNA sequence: TGTGCCAGCAGACAACAGTGGGGCGGGGGGGCGGCCAACGTCCTGACTTTC. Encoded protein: CASRQQWGGGAANVLTF.

The CDR3 region is CASKGIWTATNEKLFF. As DNA, the CDR3 is TGTGCCAGCAAAGGGATTTGGACCGCAACTAATGAAAAACTGTTTTTT. The chain recombines TRBV28 with TRBJ1-4; D uncertain. The CDR3 totals 16 residues. Per germline, CDR1 MDHEN and CDR2 SYDVKM. V dropped 7 bases and J dropped 0 bases, with 15 bases sitting between them.

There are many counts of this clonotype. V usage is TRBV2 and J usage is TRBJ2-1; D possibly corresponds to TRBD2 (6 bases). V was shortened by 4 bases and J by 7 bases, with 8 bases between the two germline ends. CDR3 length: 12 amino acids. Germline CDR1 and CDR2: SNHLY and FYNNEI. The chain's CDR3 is CASSGLVNEQFF. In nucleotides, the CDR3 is TGTGCCAGCAGTGGACTAGTAAATGAGCAGTTCTTC.

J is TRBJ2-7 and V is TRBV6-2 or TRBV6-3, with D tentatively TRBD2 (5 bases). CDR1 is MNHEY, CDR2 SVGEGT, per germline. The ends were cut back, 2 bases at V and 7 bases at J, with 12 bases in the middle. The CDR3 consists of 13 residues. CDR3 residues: CASSYIEGGEQYF. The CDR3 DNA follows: TGTGCCAGCAGTTACATAGAGGGCGGTGAGCAGTACTTC.

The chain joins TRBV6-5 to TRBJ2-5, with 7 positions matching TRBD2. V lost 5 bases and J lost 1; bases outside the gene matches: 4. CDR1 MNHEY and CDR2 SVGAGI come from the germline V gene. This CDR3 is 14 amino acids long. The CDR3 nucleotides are TGTGCCAGCAGTCACGCTAGCGGCCAAGAGACCCAGTACTTC. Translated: CASSHASGQETQYF.

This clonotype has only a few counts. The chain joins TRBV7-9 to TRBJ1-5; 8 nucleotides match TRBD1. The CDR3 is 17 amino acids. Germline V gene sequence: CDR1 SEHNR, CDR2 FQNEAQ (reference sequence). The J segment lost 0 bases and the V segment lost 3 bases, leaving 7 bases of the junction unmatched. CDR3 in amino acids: CASSFTRTGTSNQPQHF. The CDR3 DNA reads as TGTGCCAGCAGCTTTACCCGGACAGGGACTAGCAATCAGCCCCAGCATTTT.